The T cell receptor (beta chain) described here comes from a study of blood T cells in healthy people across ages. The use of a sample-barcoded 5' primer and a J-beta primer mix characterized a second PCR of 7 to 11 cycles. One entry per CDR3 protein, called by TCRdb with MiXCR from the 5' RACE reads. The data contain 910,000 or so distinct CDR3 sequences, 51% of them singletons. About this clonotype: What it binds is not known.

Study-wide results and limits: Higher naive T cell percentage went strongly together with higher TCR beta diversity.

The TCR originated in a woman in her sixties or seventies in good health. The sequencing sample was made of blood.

The CDR3 reads CASSLPLSGLTGDTQYF. CDR3 DNA sequence: TGTGCCAGCAGTTTGCCCCTAAGTGGGTTGACGGGGGATACGCAGTATTTT. The genes are TRBV12-3 or TRBV12-4 and TRBJ2-3, with a tentative D call TRBD2 (5 bases). CDR3 length equals 17 residues. Trimming left V 3 bases short and J 6 bases short, with 22 bases between.